This TCR beta chain was captured in a study of shared clonotypes between healthy human individuals. For the study at large: For every donor, three CD4 naive, three CD4 memory, two CD8 naive and one CD8 memory plates were used.

Remarks on this clone: Antigen specificity is unknown.

Subsets obtained from CD4+ cells comprised CD45RA+ naive and CD45RA-negative memory cells. TCRdb keeps only in-frame clones here, not all; method: immunoSEQ multiplex PCR. The data hold 330,000 or so clones, with about 74% observed a single time. Deletions cut 2 bases from V and 2 bases from J, with 6 bases between. The CDR3 is made up of 13 amino acids. Germline loops: CDR1 SGHTA, CDR2 FQGNSA. Findings and limits, study-wide: Tissues were not sampled, only blood, and their repertoires likely differ. With a handful of donors compared, approximately 5% of naive CD4 clonotypes were shared.

Sequencing was carried out using memory CD4+ T cells sorted from blood. Subset reported: CD45RA-negative fraction. The TCR comes from a man younger than 45 in good health. The rearrangement joins TRBV7-2 to TRBJ2-5; D is uncertain. This CDR3 reads CASSLSVQETQYF. CDR3 in DNA: TGTGCCAGCAGCTTATCAGTTCAAGAGACCCAGTACTTC.